Sequencing of this TCR beta chain was carried out in a study of post-analysis software for immune sequencing data. Included in the TCR beta cDNA libraries were unique molecular identifiers. TCRdb analysed the PCR reads with MiXCR anew, one entry per CDR3 protein. The sample has about half a million distinct CDR3 sequences; 30% to 40% are singletons. Findings of the study overall: When compared against controls, multiple sclerosis patients showed significantly lower normalized Chao1 diversity.

This clonotype was seen a handful of times. The antigen remains undetermined. This TCR came from a girl aged 2-17 years with multiple sclerosis. Sequenced: blood.

The CDR3 loop is CASSYSSLAGATSLSTDTQYF. The CDR3 bases are TGTGCCAGCAGTTACTCGAGTCTGGCGGGGGCCACATCCCTTAGCACAGATACGCAGTATTTT. The rearrangement links TRBV6-7 to TRBJ2-3; weak D call: TRBD2 (7 bases). TRBV6-7 is reported as an ORF; its role is uncertain. V was pared by 0 bases and J by 0 bases, with 25 bases between. The CDR3 extends over 21 amino acids.